This passage covers 20 T cell receptor beta chains from one sample sequenced in a study of blood T cell repertoires in COVID-19. TCRdb keeps only in-frame clones here, not all; method: immunoSEQ multiplex PCR. The sample has approximately 240,000 clones; more than 65% are singletons. The sequenced sample consisted of peripheral blood. These receptor sequences come from a middle-aged woman with active or convalescent COVID-19.

V is TRBV10-1 and J is TRBJ2-7, with 9 bases fitting TRBD1. After removal of 5 bases from V and 2 bases from J, the junction contained 4 bases not matched to a gene. The CDR3 extends over 14 amino acids. The V gene's germline CDR1 is WNHNN and CDR2 SYGVQD (reference sequence). The CDR3 spells CASSPGQGTYEQYF. CDR3 nucleotide sequence: TGCGCCAGCAGTCCGGGACAGGGTACCTACGAGCAGTACTTC.

This clone was seen once. The rearrangement joins TRBV19 to TRBJ2-1, with D maybe TRBD2 (5 bases). CDR3 size: 13 residues. The germline V and J ends were trimmed by 1 base and 9 bases, with 10 bases remaining between them. Germline V gene lookup returns CDR1 LNHDA and CDR2 SQIVND (reference sequence). CDR3 nucleotides: TGTGCCAGTAGTATAGGGGAGTCGGGTGAGCAGTTCTTC. Protein product: CASSIGESGEQFF.

The rearrangement uses TRBV2 and TRBJ1-2; the match to TRBD1 covers 8 bases. The CDR3 sequence is 11 residues long. CDR1 is SNHLY and CDR2 is FYNNEI in the germline V gene. The J segment lost 8 bases and the V segment lost 11 bases, leaving 7 bases of the junction unmatched. CDR3 nucleotide sequence: TGTGCCTTTAGACAGGGGATCGGCTACACCTTC. It encodes CAFRQGIGYTF. The full variable domain, its missing parts supplied by reference TRBV2 and TRBJ1-2, is EPEVTQTPSHQVTQMGQEVILRCVPISNHLYFYWYRQILGQKVEFLVSFYNNEISEKSEIFDDQFSVERPDGSNFTLKIRSTKLEDSAMYFCAFRQGIGYTFGSGTRLTVV.

V and J are TRBV6-5 and TRBJ1-2; D is perhaps TRBD1 (5 bases). Germline V CDR1 and CDR2: MNHEY, SVGAGI. The V end lost 6 bases, the J end lost 4 bases, and 9 bases lay between the germline ends. This CDR3 is built from 12 residues. The chain's CDR3 is CASSREAYGYTF. DNA of the CDR3: TGTGCCAGCAGCAGGGAGGCCTATGGCTACACCTTC.

This chain uses TRBV27 with TRBJ1-2, with D unresolved. The germline gives CDR1 MNHEY, CDR2 SMNVEV (reference sequence). V shed 1 base and J shed 1 base, with 19 bases lying between them. CDR3 size: 18 residues. The CDR3 loop reads CASSLLSRGLPGNYGYTF. The DNA of the CDR3 is TGTGCCAGCAGTTTATTGTCTCGAGGATTACCGGGTAACTATGGCTACACCTTC.

This clone came up once. The chain recombines TRBV19 with TRBJ1-3; TRBD1 is a possible D gene (6 bases). Looked up from germline, CDR1 is LNHDA and CDR2 is SQIVND (reference sequence). The CDR3 runs 17 residues. Trimming took off 1 base at V and 0 bases at J, with 13 bases between the two ends. CDR3 sequence: CASSIGYRANSGNTIYF. The CDR3 DNA sequence: TGTGCCAGTAGTATAGGGTACAGGGCCAACTCTGGAAACACCATATATTTT.

This chain links TRBV7-9 with TRBJ2-5; D is possibly TRBD1 (6 bases). The V end lost 0 bases, the J end lost 3 bases, and 14 bases lay between the germline ends. There are 16 residues in the CDR3. The germline V gene encodes CDR1 SEHNR and CDR2 FQNEAQ (reference sequence). CDR3 sequence reads: CASSLAGAGVKETQYF. Here the CDR3 DNA reads TGTGCCAGCAGCTTAGCGGGGGCCGGGGTAAAAGAGACCCAGTACTTC.

This sequence joins TRBV4-2 and TRBJ1-1; no clear D. The CDR3 consists of 13 residues. Germline loops: CDR1 LGHNA, CDR2 YNFKEQ. The V and J ends lost 6 bases and 2 bases respectively, with 10 bases between them. The CDR3 here is CASSLGSNTEAFF. CDR3 DNA sequence: TGTGCCAGCAGTCTGGGGAGCAACACTGAAGCTTTCTTT.

The count of this clone is one. The V and J genes are TRBV6-5 and TRBJ1-5, with D possibly TRBD1 on 5 matching bases. Trimming took off 6 bases at V and 2 bases at J, with 14 bases between the two ends. The CDR3 is 15 amino acids. Germline loops: CDR1 MNHEY, CDR2 SVGAGI. The CDR3 is CASRSPQGGNQPQHF. CDR3 sequence (DNA): TGTGCCAGCAGGTCCCCTCAGGGTGGCAATCAGCCCCAGCATTTT.

The rearrangement links TRBV11-2 to TRBJ2-2, with 9 bases identical to TRBD2. The CDR3 covers 15 residues. V was pared by 1 base and J by 6 bases, with 3 bases of the junction left unmatched. CDR1 is SGHAT and CDR2 is FQNNGV in the germline V gene. For the CDR3, the DNA is TGTGCCAGCAGCTTAGGCGGGGGGGCCCCCGGGGAGCTGTTTTTT. Amino acid sequence: CASSLGGGAPGELFF.

V gene TRBV4-2 combines with J gene TRBJ1-1; D is unresolved. V was clipped by 1 base and J by 7 bases, with 7 bases between them. Germline CDR1 is LGHNA and CDR2 is YNFKEQ. CDR3 size: 12 residues. The CDR3 loop is CASSQGSVEAFF. The CDR3 bases are TGTGCCAGCAGCCAAGGATCAGTTGAAGCTTTCTTT.

This chain uses TRBV27 with TRBJ1-5; the D gene is possibly TRBD1 (6 bases). V was shortened by 5 bases and J by 6 bases, with 11 bases between the two germline ends. The CDR3 covers 13 residues. The germline V gene has CDR1 MNHEY and CDR2 SMNVEV (reference sequence). CDR3 residues: CASSEQGRQPQHF. CDR3 nucleotide sequence: TGTGCCAGCAGTGAACAGGGACGTCAGCCCCAGCATTTT.

The V call is TRBV7-3, the J call TRBJ1-2; 9 nucleotides line up with TRBD1. Germline-derived CDR1 and CDR2 are SGHTA and FQGTGA. The V and J ends lost 6 bases and 4 bases, in that order; junction bases with no gene match: 3. The CDR3 length is 13 residues. The CDR3 DNA sequence: TGTGCCAGCAGTATGGGACAGGGCTATGGCTACACCTTC. Translating gives CASSMGQGYGYTF.

The J gene is TRBJ2-3, the V gene TRBV13; D is perhaps TRBD2 (5 bases). Trimming stripped 7 bases from V and 1 base from J, with 18 bases between. Germline CDR1 PRHDT, CDR2 FYEKMQ (reference sequence). The CDR3 loop spans 16 amino acids. The CDR3 loop is CASKTLRGFGTDTQYF. The CDR3 bases are TGTGCCAGCAAGACCTTACGAGGGTTCGGCACAGATACGCAGTATTTT.

V gene TRBV5-1 combines with J gene TRBJ1-5; D perhaps matches TRBD1 (6 bases). V was clipped by 0 bases and J by 3 bases, with 10 bases between them. CDR1 is SGHRS and CDR2 is YFSETQ in the germline V gene. CDR3 length: 15 amino acids. Here the CDR3 DNA reads TGCGCCAGCAGCTTGGATGGGGGCTACAATCAGCCCCAGCATTTT. Protein product: CASSLDGGYNQPQHF.

In its sample, this clone was seen many times. The rearrangement links TRBV5-4 to TRBJ1-2, with 8 bases identical to TRBD1. CDR1 and CDR2 from the germline V gene are SGHNT and YYREEE (reference sequence). Unmatched junction bases numbered 11, after V lost 5 bases and J lost 8 bases. This CDR3 has 14 residues. CDR3 bases: TGTGCCAGCAGGTTGCAGCAGGGGGCGCGGGGCTACACCTTC. Its protein is CASRLQQGARGYTF.

V gene TRBV10-3 combines with J gene TRBJ1-5; 10 bases match TRBD1. From germline, CDR1 is ENHRY and CDR2 SYGVKD. The V segment lost 11 bases and the J segment 6 bases; nucleotides outside the gene matches: 10. The CDR3 runs to 14 residues. The CDR3 is CASAGTGDVQPQHF. CDR3 nucleotide sequence: TGTGCCTCAGCCGGGACAGGGGATGTTCAGCCCCAGCATTTT.

The table lists this clone with a few counts. The genes are TRBV10-1 and TRBJ2-5; the D is unclear. Trimming removed 8 bases from V and 2 bases from J, with 18 bases in between. From germline, CDR1 is WNHNN and CDR2 SYGVQD (reference sequence). The CDR3 is 15 amino acids. CDR3 nucleotides: TGCGCCAGCTTACTCTCGACCCGGAGACAAGAGACCCAGTACTTC. Protein product: CASLLSTRRQETQYF.

The rearrangement joins TRBV19 to TRBJ2-1; possible D gene TRBD2, 6 bases. The CDR3 covers 17 residues. Trimming cost V 3 bases and J 7 bases, with 22 bases left between them. The germline V gene encodes CDR1 LNHDA and CDR2 SQIVND (reference sequence). This CDR3 reads CASSMGGLADWDNEQFF. DNA of the CDR3: TGTGCCAGTAGTATGGGAGGCCTAGCAGATTGGGATAATGAGCAGTTCTTC. Using reference TRBV19 and TRBJ2-1 for the parts outside the CDR3, the full variable domain is DGGITQSPKYLFRKEGQNVTLSCEQNLNHDAMYWYRQDPGQGLRLIYYSQIVNDFQKGDIAEGYSVSREKKESFPLTVTSAQKNPTAFYLCASSMGGLADWDNEQFFGPGTRLTVL.

In its sample, this clone was seen a few times. The chain recombines TRBV24-1 with TRBJ2-7; 9 nucleotides agree with TRBD1. CDR3 length: 18 residues. Germline lookup yields CDR1 KGHDR and CDR2 SFDVKD. After removal of 0 bases from V and 4 bases from J, the junction contained 12 bases not matched to a gene. CDR3 bases: TGTGCCACCAGTGATTTGATAGGTAACAGGGGGCTGGGTTACGAGCAGTACGTC. Its translation is CATSDLIGNRGLGYEQYV.